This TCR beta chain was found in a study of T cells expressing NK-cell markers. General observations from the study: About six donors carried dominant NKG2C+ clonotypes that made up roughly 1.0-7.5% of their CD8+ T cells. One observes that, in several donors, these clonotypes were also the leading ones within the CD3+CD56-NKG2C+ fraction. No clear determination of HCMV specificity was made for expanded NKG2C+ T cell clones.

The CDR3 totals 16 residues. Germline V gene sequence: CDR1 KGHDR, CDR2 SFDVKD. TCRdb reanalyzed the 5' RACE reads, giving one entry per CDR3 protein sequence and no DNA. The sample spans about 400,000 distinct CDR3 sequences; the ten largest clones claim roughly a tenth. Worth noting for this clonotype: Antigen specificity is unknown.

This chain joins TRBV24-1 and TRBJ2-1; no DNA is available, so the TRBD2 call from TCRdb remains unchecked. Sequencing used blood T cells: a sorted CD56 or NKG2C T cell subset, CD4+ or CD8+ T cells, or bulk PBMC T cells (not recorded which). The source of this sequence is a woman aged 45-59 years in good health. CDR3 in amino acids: CATKGTKSGSNNEQFF.